This T cell receptor beta chain stems from a study of blood T cell repertoires in COVID-19. For the study at large: Spain, Italy and the United States supplied samples that represented acute and convalescent COVID-19. PBMCs, B-cell-depleted T cells, or T cells were the source of the cDNA or gDNA that made up the material.

Original processing methods: Estimated nucleated cell counts came from reference gene primer amplification. Repertoires were generated with immunoSEQ multiplex PCR, while TCRdb's copy carries only in-frame clones and drops some. That table is the source of V, J and clone size, and D and trimming were worked out from the DNA. The sample carries about 190,000 clones, roughly nine tenths recorded once. Sequenced input: peripheral blood. The TCR was taken from a man aged 30-40 years with acute or convalescent COVID-19.

CDR3 sequence reads: CASSFAGPGNNQPQHF. The CDR3 nucleotides are TGTGCCAGCTCATTTGCAGGGCCAGGGAACAATCAGCCCCAGCATTTT. V is TRBV18 and J is TRBJ1-5, with D maybe TRBD1 (5 bases). CDR1 is KGHSH, CDR2 LQKENI, per germline. Trimming took 5 bases from V and 3 from J, leaving 17 bases between them. This CDR3 has 16 residues.